This section outlines one TCR beta chain sequence together with its context. Assay used: immunoSEQ multiplex PCR; TCRdb lists only in-frame clones, some missing. In the table there are 120,000 or so clones, around 87% of which are singletons. This specimen comes from a study of control samples from healthy donors and cancer patients. V lost 4 bases to trimming and J lost 2 bases; unmatched junction nucleotides: 4. This CDR3 contains 14 residues. Germline CDR1 reads MNHEY; CDR2 reads SVGEGT. Source material: blood. The rearrangement joins TRBV6-2 or TRBV6-3 to TRBJ2-7; 8 bases line up with TRBD1. This TCR was sampled from a man in his sixties in good health. The CDR3 nucleotides are TGTGCCAGCAGTTGGACAGGGAGAGCCTACGAGCAGTACTTC. Amino acids: CASSWTGRAYEQYF.